This passage covers 2 T cell receptor beta chains from one sample sequenced in a study of T cell responses to AZD1222 COVID-19 vaccine. Produced via immunoSEQ multiplex PCR; TCRdb's table is partial and in-frame only. The table has about 170,000 clones, 90% to 95% seen once. The source was peripheral blood, collected on day 0 of AZD1222 vaccination. The receptors were sampled from an adult in good health.

The CDR3 here is CASSSSIPGKLSNEKLFF. The CDR3 DNA is TGTGCCAGCAGCTCCTCTATACCCGGGAAGCTTTCAAATGAAAAACTGTTTTTT. The rearrangement joins TRBV7-6 to TRBJ1-4; no definite D call. CDR1 and CDR2 (germline): SGHVS, FNYEAQ. The CDR3 runs to 18 residues. Trimming took off 4 bases at V and 5 bases at J, with 23 bases between the two ends. The full variable domain, in which reference TRBV7-6 and TRBJ1-4 provide the parts outside the CDR3, is GAGVSQSPRYKVTKRGQDVALRCDPISGHVSLYWYRQALGQGPEFLTYFNYEAQQDKSGLPNDRFSAERPEGSISTLTIQRTEQRDSAMYRCASSSSIPGKLSNEKLFFGSGTQLSVL.

This chain joins TRBV11-2 and TRBJ2-1; no definite D call. Trimming left V 4 bases short and J 2 bases short, with 9 bases between. CDR3 length: 14 residues. CDR1 and CDR2 from the germline V gene are SGHAT and FQNNGV. In DNA, the CDR3 is TGTGCCAGCAGCTCCCCTCGAACCTACAATGAGCAGTTCTTC. It translates to CASSSPRTYNEQFF.